One and the same sample provided the 26 T cell receptor beta chains below, sequenced in a study of blood T cells in healthy people across ages. The use of a sample-barcoded 5' primer and a J-beta primer mix characterized a second PCR of roughly 6 to 11 cycles. TCRdb redid the calling of the 5' RACE reads with MiXCR, one entry per CDR3 protein. The data show about 1,400,000 distinct CDR3 sequences, about 40% seen once. Material for sequencing was blood. The source is a young woman in good health.

This CDR3 reads CASSEEIRAGANYGYTF. The CDR3 DNA reads TGTGCCAGCAGTGAAGAAATACGGGCAGGGGCTAACTATGGCTACACCTTC. The chain has TRBV6-1 and TRBJ1-2; possibly TRBD1 for D (6 bases). The CDR3 is 17 amino acids. Trimming stripped 1 base from V and 0 bases from J, with 15 bases between. Germline V CDR1 and CDR2: MNHNS, SASEGT.

In its sample, this clonotype was seen a few times. The chain carries TRBV12-3 or TRBV12-4 and TRBJ1-5; D remains ambiguous. The length of the CDR3 is 16 residues. V dropped 6 bases and J dropped 1 base, with 16 bases sitting between them. The CDR3: CASSPLGGKSNQPQHF. Written as DNA, the CDR3 is TGTGCCAGCAGCCCTTTGGGAGGGAAAAGCAATCAGCCCCAGCATTTT.

Comments on this clonotype: One end of the junction does not line up with germline, which may come from a read error. V gene TRBV12-3 or TRBV12-4 combines with J gene TRBJ2-1; possible D gene TRBD2, 7 bases. CDR3 size: 14 residues. This CDR3 is CASIRGGVPGEQFF. DNA for the CDR3: TGTGCCAGCATCAGAGGGGGGGTACCGGGTGAGCAGTTCTTT.

On this clonotype itself: One end of the junction is discordant with germline, which a read error may explain. The chain has TRBV7-7 and TRBJ2-1; TRBD2 agrees at 7 bases. The CDR3 covers 15 residues. In germline, CDR1 is SSHAT, CDR2 FNYEAQ (reference sequence). The CDR3 spells CASSSAGTTSHEQFF. The CDR3, as DNA: TGTGCTAGCAGCTCCGCCGGGACTACTAGCCATGAGCAGTTCTTC. Full variable domain (outside the CDR3, taken from reference TRBV7-7 and TRBJ2-1): GAGVSQSPRYKVTKRGQDVTLRCDPISSHATLYWYQQALGQGPEFLTYFNYEAQPDKSGLPSDRFSAERPEGSISTLTIQRTEQRDSAMYRCASSSAGTTSHEQFFGPGTRLTVL.

This chain links TRBV7-4 with TRBJ2-5; 8 positions agree with TRBD2. The J call may not be correct, given that the DNA end is closer to TRBJ2-7. This CDR3 comprises 16 residues. Germline lookup yields CDR1 SGHVT and CDR2 SQSDAQ. The CDR3 here is CASSRGTSVIVDEQYF. The CDR3 nucleotides are TGTGCCAGCAGTAGAGGGACTAGTGTGATAGTGGACGAGCAGTACTTC.

This clonotype was seen a handful of times. The rearrangement uses TRBV11-2 and TRBJ2-1, with 12 bases fitting TRBD2. This CDR3 contains 15 residues. V gave up 5 bases and J gave up 8 bases; unmatched junction bases: 7. Germline-derived CDR1 and CDR2 are SGHAT and FQNNGV. The CDR3 here is CASSPLTSGSHEQFF. The DNA of the CDR3 is TGTGCCAGCAGCCCCCTGACTAGCGGGAGTCATGAGCAGTTCTTC.

The rearrangement links TRBV7-9 to TRBJ2-3, with 7 nucleotides matching TRBD1. This CDR3 is 16 amino acids long. Germline values: CDR1 SEHNR, CDR2 FQNEAQ (reference sequence). Trimming removed 1 base from V and 4 bases from J; junction bases left unmatched: 8. CDR3: CASSLGWDREADTQYF. For the CDR3, the DNA is TGTGCCAGCAGCTTAGGGTGGGACAGAGAAGCAGATACGCAGTATTTT. The variable domain in full, with the rest retrieved from reference TRBV7-9 and TRBJ2-3, is DTGVSQNPRHKITKRGQNVTFRCDPISEHNRLYWYRQTLGQGPEFLTYFQNEAQLEKSRLLSDRFSAERPKGSFSTLEIQRTEQGDSAMYLCASSLGWDREADTQYFGPGTRLTVL.

This chain uses TRBV4-1 with TRBJ2-7; TRBD2 aligns across 11 bases. Per germline, CDR1 MGHRA and CDR2 YSYEKL. CDR3 size: 16 residues. Trimming cost V 5 bases and J 7 bases; bases outside gene matches: 13. CDR3: CASSTHGTSGTNEQYF. For the CDR3, the DNA is TGCGCCAGCAGCACACACGGGACTAGCGGAACCAATGAGCAGTACTTC.

The gene calls are TRBV6-5 and TRBJ1-5; 7 positions match TRBD1. The CDR3 contains 15 residues. With V trimmed by 6 bases and J by 2 bases, 7 bases remained unmatched. Germline V gene sequence: CDR1 MNHEY, CDR2 SVGAGI. The chain's CDR3 is CASRAGQFGNQPQHF. In nucleotides, the CDR3 is TGTGCCAGCAGGGCGGGACAGTTTGGCAATCAGCCCCAGCATTTT.

This chain connects TRBV20-1 to TRBJ2-7; 9 bases match TRBD2. V lost 3 bases to trimming and J lost 3 bases; unmatched junction nucleotides: 9. This CDR3 spans 15 amino acids. Germline-derived CDR1 and CDR2 are DFQATT and SNEGSKA (reference sequence). In DNA form, the CDR3 reads TGCAGTGCTAGTGGGGGGACGACTAGCGGCTACGAGCAGTACTTC. Protein: CSASGGTTSGYEQYF.

The chain links TRBV7-6 to TRBJ2-3, with 12 nucleotides matching TRBD2. CDR3 length equals 16 residues. Trimming cost V 5 bases and J 3 bases; bases outside gene matches: 6. CDR1 and CDR2 (germline): SGHVS, FNYEAQ. CDR3 sequence: CASSKGLAGMTDTQYF. CDR3 nucleotide sequence: TGTGCCAGCAGCAAAGGACTAGCGGGAATGACAGATACGCAGTATTTT.

This chain joins TRBV12-3 or TRBV12-4 and TRBJ2-3; no clear D. The CDR3 extends over 13 amino acids. Trimming pared 8 bases from V and 5 bases from J, leaving 14 bases between. CDR3 in DNA: TGTGCCAGCTGGCCAGGTTATGAAGATACGCAGTATTTT. Residues: CASWPGYEDTQYF.

This chain uses TRBV7-9 with TRBJ1-2; D call uncertain. CDR1 is SEHNR, CDR2 FQNEAQ, per germline (reference sequence). This CDR3 comprises 13 residues. The V end lost 5 bases, the J end lost 5 bases, and 12 bases lay between the germline ends. CDR3 residues: CASSERDVYGYTF. The CDR3 DNA follows: TGTGCCAGCAGCGAAAGAGACGTTTATGGCTACACCTTC.

This clonotype occurred a few times. This rearrangement joins TRBV4-1 to TRBJ2-7; D not resolved. This CDR3 is 14 amino acids long. Germline CDR1 and CDR2: MGHRA and YSYEKL. V was trimmed by 2 bases and J by 2 bases, leaving 10 bases between them. The CDR3 DNA sequence: TGCGCCAGCAGCCAACCGCTCCCTCCCTACGAGCAGTACTTC. Protein product: CASSQPLPPYEQYF.

A word on this clonotype: A read error is possible here, since a much larger clone lies one base away. This chain connects TRBV27 to TRBJ2-1; 8 bases match TRBD2. Per germline, CDR1 MNHEY and CDR2 SMNVEV (reference sequence). J was trimmed by 10 bases and V by 4 bases; bases with no gene match: 9. This CDR3 is built from 14 residues. CDR3 nucleotide sequence: TGTGCCAGCAGTTCAGCGGGGGCCGCCTACGAGCAGTTCTTC. It encodes CASSSAGAAYEQFF.

V gene TRBV12-3 or TRBV12-4 combines with J gene TRBJ1-5; D ambiguous. V lost 5 bases to trimming and J lost 5 bases, with 13 bases between them. The CDR3 has 14 amino acids. The CDR3 loop reads CASSDPGPHQPQHF. The CDR3 DNA is TGTGCCAGCAGTGACCCCGGGCCACATCAGCCCCAGCATTTT.

The chain combines TRBV28 with TRBJ1-2, with D maybe TRBD1 (6 bases). The CDR3 spans 17 residues. V was trimmed by 2 bases and J by 0 bases, leaving 16 bases between them. In germline, CDR1 is MDHEN, CDR2 SYDVKM. CDR3: CASSLAQGGAPNYGYTF. The CDR3 region has the DNA TGTGCCAGCAGTTTAGCGCAAGGGGGGGCCCCTAACTATGGCTACACCTTC.

The chain uses TRBV7-2 and TRBJ1-3, with D perhaps matching TRBD1 (6 bases). The CDR3 loop spans 15 amino acids. Trimming shortened V by 10 bases and J by 3 bases, and 19 bases separated the two germline ends. Germline-derived CDR1 and CDR2 are SGHTA and FQGNSA. Here the CDR3 DNA reads TGTGCCACCCAATCCTCTGGGGGCGTTGGAAACACCATATATTTT. Translation gives CATQSSGGVGNTIYF.

This chain joins TRBV2 and TRBJ1-1, with D maybe TRBD1 (6 bases). V dropped 4 bases and J dropped 5 bases, with 14 bases sitting between them. Germline V gene lookup returns CDR1 SNHLY and CDR2 FYNNEI. The CDR3 is 14 residues long. The CDR3 reads CASSVKGGATEAFF. The CDR3 bases are TGTGCCAGCAGTGTCAAAGGGGGGGCGACTGAAGCTTTCTTT.

The gene calls are TRBV6-1 and TRBJ2-3; D possibly corresponds to TRBD1 (6 bases). The CDR3 is 17 residues long. V was cut by 2 bases and J by 2 bases, with 17 bases left in between. Germline CDR1 MNHNS, CDR2 SASEGT. CDR3 loop: CASSERGPGAITDTQYF. Written as DNA, the CDR3 is TGTGCCAGCAGTGAACGGGGTCCAGGGGCTATCACAGATACGCAGTATTTT.

V usage is TRBV25-1 and J usage is TRBJ2-7; D might be TRBD1 (5 bases). Germline CDR1 is MGHDK and CDR2 is SYGVNS. The CDR3 totals 14 residues. The V end lost 0 bases, the J end lost 3 bases, and 9 bases lay between the germline ends. CDR3: CASSEYQGSYEQYF. CDR3 DNA sequence: TGTGCCAGCAGTGAATACCAGGGTAGCTACGAGCAGTACTTC.

This chain joins TRBV3-1 and TRBJ2-7, with unresolved D. In germline, CDR1 is LGHDT, CDR2 YNNKEL (reference sequence). The V end was cut by 1 base, the J end by 3 bases, with 10 bases between. The CDR3 consists of 14 residues. The CDR3 DNA follows: TGTGCCAGCAGCCAAGGTCCGGGTTACTACGAGCAGTACTTC. This translates into CASSQGPGYYEQYF.

In DNA form, the CDR3 reads TGCGCCAGCAGCTCCACTAGCGGGGTTGGTTCGGGCGAGCAGTTCTTC. Translating it yields CASSSTSGVGSGEQFF. The V call is TRBV5-1, the J call TRBJ2-1; 10 bases are shared with TRBD2. CDR1 and CDR2 from the germline V gene are SGHRS and YFSETQ. Trimming cost V 3 bases and J 10 bases; bases outside gene matches: 13. The CDR3 is made up of 16 amino acids.

This sequence joins TRBV6-2 or TRBV6-3 and TRBJ1-6, with a tentative D call TRBD1 (5 bases). The V gene lost 10 bases and the J gene lost 8 bases, with 12 bases spanning the gap. This CDR3 has 12 amino acids. Germline CDR1 is MNHEY and CDR2 is SVGEGT. CDR3 DNA sequence: TGTGCCACCACAGGCGGGTATTCACCCCTCCACTTT. This translates into CATTGGYSPLHF.

The chain carries TRBV28 and TRBJ2-5; 12 bases fit TRBD2. J lost 3 bases, V lost 4 bases, and 3 bases had no gene match. This CDR3 spans 15 amino acids. Germline V gene lookup returns CDR1 MDHEN and CDR2 SYDVKM. This chain's CDR3 is CASSSASGGEETQYF. DNA for the CDR3: TGTGCCAGCAGTTCTGCTAGCGGGGGGGAAGAGACCCAGTACTTC.

The J gene is TRBJ2-6, the V gene TRBV11-2, with no clear D. Between the trimmed V and J ends, which lost 5 bases and 7 bases, there was a span of 12 bases. The CDR3 length is 14 residues. Germline lookup yields CDR1 SGHAT and CDR2 FQNNGV. CDR3 sequence reads: CASSPLEYANVLTF. The CDR3 DNA is TGTGCCAGCAGCCCCCTAGAGTATGCCAACGTCCTGACTTTC.